These 14 T cell receptor beta chains originate from one sample sequenced in a study of shared clonotypes between healthy human individuals. Sequencing used immunoSEQ multiplex PCR; TCRdb keeps in-frame clones, though not all of them. Found here are about 2.4 million clones, more than 85% of them singletons; the top ten hold approximately 0.35%. What was sequenced was naive CD4+ T cells from PBMCs. Described subset: CD45RA+ positively selected. Receptor source: a man younger than 35 in good health. Some clones in this sample may be carry-over from other donors' samples.

The chain recombines TRBV20-1 with TRBJ1-5; D not certain. Deletions cut 0 bases from V and 6 bases from J, with 3 bases between. The V gene's germline CDR1 is DFQATT and CDR2 SNEGSKA (reference sequence). CDR3 size: 11 residues. The CDR3 sequence: CSARDAQPQHF. The CDR3 DNA reads TGCAGTGCTAGAGACGCTCAGCCCCAGCATTTT.

The chain combines TRBV19 with TRBJ1-1; D not resolved. V gave up 4 bases and J gave up 11 bases, with 11 bases separating them. Per the germline V gene, CDR1 is LNHDA and CDR2 is SQIVND (reference sequence). This CDR3 contains 11 residues. In DNA, the CDR3 is TGTGCCAGTAGTAGTACCCCCCGCGCTTTCTTT. As protein: CASSSTPRAFF.

The chain couples TRBV30 to TRBJ1-3; no firm D call. There are 12 residues in the CDR3. From germline, CDR1 is GTSNPN and CDR2 SVGIG (reference sequence). The CDR3 reads CAYSSLGNTIYF. The CDR3 DNA reads TGTGCGTACAGCTCCCTTGGAAACACCATATATTTT.

V and J are TRBV9 and TRBJ2-7; a weak D match, TRBD2 (6 bases). Trimming left V 4 bases short and J 2 bases short, with 13 bases between. Germline CDR1 SGDLS, CDR2 YYNGEE. The CDR3 spans 14 residues. The CDR3, as DNA: TGTGCCAGCAGCTCCACTTGGGAGGCCTACGAGCAGTACTTC. Translation: CASSSTWEAYEQYF.

A few counts support this clone. This rearrangement joins TRBV9 to TRBJ1-2, with D uncertain. V lost 0 bases and J lost 8, with 11 bases in between. CDR1 SGDLS and CDR2 YYNGEE come from the germline V gene. The CDR3 sequence is 13 residues long. The CDR3 loop reads CASSVGVLRGYTF. The CDR3 DNA reads TGTGCCAGCAGCGTAGGGGTTCTGCGGGGCTACACCTTC.

The rearrangement uses TRBV6-1 and TRBJ2-1, with 7 bases that match TRBD2. Germline CDR1 and CDR2: MNHNS and SASEGT. V trimming: 4 bases; J trimming: 4 bases; junction bases outside the gene matches: 10. This CDR3 region has 16 residues. In DNA form, the CDR3 reads TGTGCCAGCAGTGCCACGGGCAGCGGGAAGTACAATGAGCAGTTCTTC. It encodes CASSATGSGKYNEQFF.

Concerning this clone: This same CDR3 is encoded by further DNA sequences in the sample. The chain combines TRBV6-5 with TRBJ2-7, with TRBD1 matching over 7 bases. Germline V gene lookup returns CDR1 MNHEY and CDR2 SVGAGI. The CDR3 is 15 amino acids. The V gene end was trimmed by 0 bases and the J gene end by 2 bases; junction bases not matched to a gene: 4. In DNA, the CDR3 is TGTGCCAGCAGTTACTCAGGGCAGGGGGCCTACGAGCAGTACTTC. As protein: CASSYSGQGAYEQYF.

This chain uses TRBV28 with TRBJ1-3; TRBD1 agrees at 7 bases. V trimming: 1 base; J trimming: 1 base; junction bases outside the gene matches: 4. The CDR3 extends over 16 amino acids. From germline, CDR1 is MDHEN and CDR2 SYDVKM. CDR3: CASSLLRGLSGNTIYF. The CDR3 bases are TGTGCCAGCAGTTTATTAAGGGGGCTTTCTGGAAACACCATATATTTT.

The chain employs TRBV6-1 and TRBJ1-5, with 8 bases that match TRBD1. V gave up 4 bases and J gave up 9 bases; unmatched junction bases: 20. The germline CDR1 and CDR2 sequences are MNHNS and SASEGT. The CDR3 covers 18 residues. The CDR3 bases are TGTGCCAGCAGTGCCGATAGACAGGGGCCCACGTCGGTTCGGCCCCAGCATTTT. This encodes CASSADRQGPTSVRPQHF.

The chain has TRBV28 and TRBJ2-3, with 9 bases aligning to TRBD2. The V and J ends lost 6 bases and 2 bases, in that order; junction bases with no gene match: 9. This CDR3 region has 16 residues. Looked up from germline, CDR1 is MDHEN and CDR2 is SYDVKM. CDR3 in amino acids: CASRDTRLADTDTQYF. The DNA for the CDR3 is TGTGCCAGCAGAGATACCCGACTAGCGGACACAGATACGCAGTATTTT.

V usage is TRBV6-1 and J usage is TRBJ2-5; 9 bases match TRBD2. Losses at the gene ends were 7 bases for V and 4 bases for J; bases not matched to a gene: 10. The CDR3 is 15 amino acids. CDR1 and CDR2 (germline): MNHNS, SASEGT. As DNA, the CDR3 is TGTGCCAGCATGGCGGGAGGGCTGGGGCGAGAGACCCAGTACTTC. It encodes CASMAGGLGRETQYF.

The chain couples TRBV4-2 to TRBJ2-1; tentative D call: TRBD1 (7 bases). The CDR3 is made up of 13 amino acids. Deletions cut 5 bases from V and 10 bases from J, with 15 bases between. Germline CDR1 and CDR2: LGHNA and YNFKEQ. The CDR3 bases are TGTGCCAGCAGCGAAAAGGGGGGACAGGAGCAGTTCTTC. Its translation: CASSEKGGQEQFF.

The V call is TRBV5-1, the J call TRBJ1-5; D ambiguous. Germline V gives CDR1 SGHRS, CDR2 YFSETQ. V was trimmed by 0 bases and J by 0 bases, leaving 10 bases between them. This CDR3 region has 16 residues. The DNA of the CDR3 is TGCGCCAGCAGCTTGGAGGGTCTTTATAGCAATCAGCCCCAGCATTTT. Its translation: CASSLEGLYSNQPQHF. Using reference TRBV5-1 and TRBJ1-5 for the parts outside the CDR3, the full variable domain is KAGVTQTPRYLIKTRGQQVTLSCSPISGHRSVSWYQQTPGQGLQFLFEYFSETQRNKGNFPGRFSGRQFSNSRSEMNVSTLELGDSALYLCASSLEGLYSNQPQHFGDGTRLSIL.

This clone was detected only once. This specimen includes other DNA sequences encoding the same CDR3. The CDR3 spells CASSPGQGRGYTF. The CDR3 nucleotides are TGTGCCAGCAGCCCCGGACAGGGCCGGGGCTACACCTTC. The chain employs TRBV5-6 and TRBJ1-2; TRBD1 agrees at 8 bases. After removal of 4 bases from V and 8 bases from J, the junction contained 7 bases not matched to a gene. The germline V gene has CDR1 SGHDT and CDR2 YYEEEE. The CDR3 has 13 amino acids.